This TCR beta chain was profiled in a study of shared clonotypes between healthy human individuals. At the level of the study: The plates for each donor numbered three CD4 naive, three CD4 memory, two CD8 naive and one CD8 memory.

The authors' processing: Junction-only immunoSEQ data arrived without quality scores, meaning filtering differed. The repertoire was sequenced with immunoSEQ multiplex PCR; TCRdb's copy has only in-frame clones and lacks some. V and J calls and clone size are those listed in that table; D and trimming were worked out from the DNA. The sample has a few million clones, almost 96% seen once. Germline V gene lookup returns CDR1 SGHDT and CDR2 YYEEEE. Deletions cut 1 base from V and 0 bases from J, with 7 bases between. The CDR3 is 15 amino acids. Recent acute infections and vaccinations were absent in the healthy HIV-negative adult donors. Both subsets, CD45RA+ naive and CD45RA-negative memory, were split from the CD4+ cells.

The TCR sequence derives from a man aged 18 to 30 in good health. The V gene is TRBV5-6, the J gene TRBJ2-2, with D hard to call. What was sequenced was naive CD4+ T cells sorted from blood. Specified subset: CD45RA+ positively selected. The CDR3 nucleotides are TGTGCCAGCAGCTTGACCACCGCGAACACCGGGGAGCTGTTTTTT. As protein: CASSLTTANTGELFF.